This paragraph covers one TCR beta chain sequence. It lacks a known antigen. No base quality information exists; no much larger clone differs at one position. V is pared back by 1 base and J by 0 bases, with 16 bases lying between the germline termini. CDR1 and CDR2, per the germline V gene, are SQVTM and ANQGSEA. The CDR3, from cysteine to phenylalanine, totals 17 residues. The DNA shown is the 51-base CDR3, in frame from base 1. Each collaborating institution followed its own protocols to collect whole blood in K2EDTA tubes. For TCRbeta analysis, collaborators shipped samples as frozen whole blood, isolated PBMCs, or DNA extracted from either of those sample types. The data were taken from a study of blood T cell repertoires in COVID-19 (dated by TCRdb to 2020 to 2022). Regarding the study in general: Samples from collaborators originated in the United States, Italy and Spain and spanned both the acute and convalescent phases of COVID-19. The prospective study material was composed of cDNA or gDNA derived from T cells, B-cell-depleted T cells, or PBMCs. Deeply sampled blood TCRbeta repertoires from subjects exposed to, actively infected with, or recovered from COVID-19 were included in the dataset. The repertoires were released in a freely available public database meant as a resource for research on the immune response to SARS-CoV-2. Samples came from the ongoing ImmuneRACE study (first 160 participants) plus 1,254 subjects from 6 global collaborators. The sample metadata nearly always contained a de-identified subject ID, COVID-19 status, age in years and sex. Where available, HLA class I and class II types were taken from metadata supplied by the sample provider and were not determined by assay-based typing. Results and caveats for the whole study, not just this receptor: The amount of clinical and demographic metadata varied by source and participant and was provided uncurated.

TCRbeta CDR3 regions were amplified from genomic DNA by means of the immunoSEQ Assay, a bias-controlled multiplex PCR. In the original analysis: The number of nucleated cells in each sample was estimated by amplification of reference gene primers within the assay. To quantify the absolute abundance of each unique TCRbeta CDR3 rearrangement, sequence reads were collapsed and filtered. For each sample, productive Simpson clonality was calculated as the square root of Simpson's diversity index across productive rearrangements. TCRdb re-hosts the immuneACCESS table, in-frame sequences only. Its copies lack some clones; in the studies checked, an unresolved V gene accounts for under half of them, and the cause for the rest is not known. V and J calls and clone size are those listed in that table; D and trimming were worked out from the DNA. The sample table shows some 160,000 clones, and 84% are seen once. The ten largest clones represent roughly a tenth of the sample.

The sequence came from a man in his 70s with active or convalescent COVID-19. The sequence is built from TRBV29-1 and TRBJ2-1, and perhaps TRBD1 as D gene, on 6 matching bases. The sequenced material came from peripheral blood. The DNA sequence follows: TGCAGCGTTGAAGGCGTAAAAGGACAGACCTCCTACAATGAGCAGTTCTTC. It is translated as CSVEGVKGQTSYNEQFF.